This T cell receptor (beta chain) was recovered during a study of Graves' ophthalmopathy and Graves' hyperthyroidism. Points from the study as a whole: Sensitivity of 85% to 90% and specificity of 70% to 84% were achieved when a 13-signature model separated ophthalmopathy from stable hyperthyroidism.

TCR beta CDR3 regions were amplified from RNA transcripts. HTBI primers were employed in first-round RT-PCR, then a second-round multiplex PCR followed. TCRdb processed the multiplex PCR reads anew with MiXCR; each CDR3 protein has one entry. The data hold about 400,000 distinct CDR3 sequences, with roughly 15% observed a single time. Hyperthyroidism cases were recent diagnoses of under 2 months' duration in people aged 18 to 65. Trimming at V came to 1 base and at J to 7 bases, leaving 13 bases not matched to a gene. CDR3 length equals 18 residues. CDR1 is LGHDT and CDR2 is YNNKEL in the germline V gene (reference sequence). This clonotype was seen repeatedly, ten times or more. Its cognate antigen is unknown.

This sequence originates from a woman younger than 30 with stable Graves' hyperthyroidism. Sequencing was performed on peripheral blood. The chain joins TRBV3-1 to TRBJ1-6; 7 bases are shared with TRBD1. The CDR3 DNA follows: TGTGCCAGCAGCCAAGGAGGTGGACTGGGACAGAGAAATTCACCCCTCCACTTT. This gives the protein CASSQGGGLGQRNSPLHF.